This T cell receptor beta chain was recorded in a study of cytomegalovirus exposure and HLA in healthy donors. Study-wide points: In a later analysis, at a false discovery rate of 0.05, approximately 15,000 TCR beta sequences matched HLA alleles. A later look showed TCR association rates differing by HLA locus, highest for DRB1 and lowest for HLA-C. HLA-A and HLA-B allele assignments for most subjects were reportedly predicted accurately using TCR beta sequences. TCR beta chains numbering approximately 150 were designated cytomegalovirus-associated.

Points on this clone: Its antigen is unidentified.

The primer mix had 60 Vbeta and 13 Jbeta primers. Clones were sequenced by immunoSEQ multiplex PCR, and TCRdb holds only the in-frame ones, with some missing. The table lists about 130,000 clones, about 9.2% of them singletons. The source is a middle-aged woman in good health and CMV-seropositive. The sequenced sample consisted of PBMCs.

CDR3 loop: CASGRQGSSYEQYF. CDR3 bases: TGTGCCAGCGGTAGACAGGGCAGCTCCTACGAGCAGTACTTC. The gene calls are TRBV7-2 and TRBJ2-7, with 7 bases lining up with TRBD1. This CDR3 is 14 amino acids long. CDR1 is SGHTA and CDR2 is FQGNSA in the germline V gene. V was pared by 8 bases and J by 0 bases, with 7 bases of the junction left unmatched. The whole variable domain, filled in from reference TRBV7-2 and TRBJ2-7, reads GAGVSQSPSNKVTEKGKDVELRCDPISGHTALYWYRQSLGQGLEFLIYFQGNSAPDKSGLPSDRFSAERTGGSVSTLTIQRTQQEDSAVYLCASGRQGSSYEQYFGPGTRLTVT.